The T cell receptor beta chain described here comes from a study of T cells in Graves' hyperthyroidism and ophthalmopathy. Whole-study results and caveats: In the blood, most expanded thyroid clonotypes above 0.001 appeared as well. The model anticipated ophthalmopathy a median about 6.5 months pre-onset.

In its sample, this clonotype was seen many times. The antigen is not known. Germline V gives CDR1 MDHEN, CDR2 SYDVKM. V was clipped by 8 bases and J by 0 bases, with 23 bases between them. The CDR3 has 18 residues. Amplification of TCR beta CDR3 regions was performed using RNA transcripts as template. In the first-round RT-PCR of the TCR CDR3, the HTBI primer set was used. TCRdb redid the calling of the multiplex PCR reads with MiXCR, one entry per CDR3 protein. Of hundreds of thousands of distinct CDR3 sequences listed, approximately 16% were seen once; the top ten hold 28%. A Clinical Activity Score of at least 3, a NOSPECS grade of at least 4 and a duration under 3 months were recorded in the ophthalmopathy patients. It was uncontrolled infection, other autoimmune disease, pregnancy or lactation that excluded patients.

The source is a woman aged 18-29 years with Graves' ophthalmopathy. The chain recombines TRBV28 with TRBJ2-4; D not resolved. What was sequenced was blood. The CDR3 DNA reads TGTGCCAGCTCAGAGTCGCTTCTCACGTCCCCAGCCAAAAACATTCAGTACTTC. It codes for CASSESLLTSPAKNIQYF.